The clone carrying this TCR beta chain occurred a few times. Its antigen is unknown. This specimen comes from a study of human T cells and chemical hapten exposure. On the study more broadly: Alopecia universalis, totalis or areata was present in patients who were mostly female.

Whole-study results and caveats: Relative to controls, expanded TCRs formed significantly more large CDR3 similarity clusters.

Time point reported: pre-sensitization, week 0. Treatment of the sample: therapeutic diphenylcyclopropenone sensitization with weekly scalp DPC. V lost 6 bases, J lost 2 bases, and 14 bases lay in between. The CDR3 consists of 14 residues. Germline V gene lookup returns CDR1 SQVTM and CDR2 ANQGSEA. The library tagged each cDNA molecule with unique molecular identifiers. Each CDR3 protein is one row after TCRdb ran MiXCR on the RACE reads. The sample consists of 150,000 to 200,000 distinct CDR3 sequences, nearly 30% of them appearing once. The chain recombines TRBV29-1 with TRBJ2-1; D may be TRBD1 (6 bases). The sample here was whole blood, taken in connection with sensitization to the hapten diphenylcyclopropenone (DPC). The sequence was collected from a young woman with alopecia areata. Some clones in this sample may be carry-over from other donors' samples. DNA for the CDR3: TGCAGCGTCCGGGCAGGGGCCCCCTACAATGAGCAGTTCTTC. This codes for CSVRAGAPYNEQFF.